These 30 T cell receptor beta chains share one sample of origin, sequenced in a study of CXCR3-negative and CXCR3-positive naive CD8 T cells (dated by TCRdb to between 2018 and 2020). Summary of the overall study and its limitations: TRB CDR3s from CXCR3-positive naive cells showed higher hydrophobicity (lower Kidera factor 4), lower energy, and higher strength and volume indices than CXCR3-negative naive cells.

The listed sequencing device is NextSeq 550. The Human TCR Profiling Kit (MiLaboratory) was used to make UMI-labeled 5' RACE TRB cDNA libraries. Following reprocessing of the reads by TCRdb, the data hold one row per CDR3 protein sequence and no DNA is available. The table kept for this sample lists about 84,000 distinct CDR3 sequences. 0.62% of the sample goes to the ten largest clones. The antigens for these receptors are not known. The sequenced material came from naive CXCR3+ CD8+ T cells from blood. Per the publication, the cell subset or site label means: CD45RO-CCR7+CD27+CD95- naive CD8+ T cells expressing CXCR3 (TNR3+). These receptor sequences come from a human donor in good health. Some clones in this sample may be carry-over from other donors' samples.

CDR3 loop: CASSVEGDGYTF. This chain uses TRBV9 with TRBJ1-2. Germline V lookup: CDR1 SGDLS, CDR2 YYNGEE. The CDR3 covers 12 residues. The full variable domain, completed using reference TRBV9 and TRBJ1-2, is DSGVTQTPKHLITATGQRVTLRCSPRSGDLSVYWYQQSLDQGLQFLIQYYNGEERAKGNILERFSAQQFPDLHSELNLSSLELGDSALYFCASSVEGDGYTFGSGTRLTVV.

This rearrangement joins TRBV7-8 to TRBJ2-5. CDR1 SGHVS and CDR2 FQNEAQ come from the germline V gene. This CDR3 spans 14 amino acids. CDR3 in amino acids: CAIRPISSQETQYF.

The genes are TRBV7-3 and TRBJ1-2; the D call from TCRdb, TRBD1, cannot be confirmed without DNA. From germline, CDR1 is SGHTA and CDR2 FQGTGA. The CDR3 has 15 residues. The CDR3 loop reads CASSPGLGGDYGYTF.

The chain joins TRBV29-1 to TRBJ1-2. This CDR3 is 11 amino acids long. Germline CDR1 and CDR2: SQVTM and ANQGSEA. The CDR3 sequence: CSVRSSDGYTF.

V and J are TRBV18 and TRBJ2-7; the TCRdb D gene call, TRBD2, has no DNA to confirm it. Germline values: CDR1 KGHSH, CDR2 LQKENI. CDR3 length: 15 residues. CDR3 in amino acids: CASSPPSREGGEQYF.

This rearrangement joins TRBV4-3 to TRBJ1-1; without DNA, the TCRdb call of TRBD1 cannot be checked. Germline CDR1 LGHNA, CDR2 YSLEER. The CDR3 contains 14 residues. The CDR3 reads CASSQSQGYTEAFF.

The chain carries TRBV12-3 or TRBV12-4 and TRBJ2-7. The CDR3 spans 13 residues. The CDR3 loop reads CASSDAVAYEQYF.

CDR3 sequence: CASRGLASEQFF. The chain links TRBV5-6 to TRBJ2-1; TCRdb's D gene call, TRBD2, goes unchecked for lack of DNA. The CDR3 has 12 amino acids. Germline loops: CDR1 SGHDT, CDR2 YYEEEE.

The CDR3: CSVRQENSYNEQFF. The J gene is TRBJ2-1, the V gene TRBV29-1; TCRdb gives TRBD1 as the D gene, but with no DNA this cannot be confirmed. Germline V gives CDR1 SQVTM, CDR2 ANQGSEA. The CDR3 is 14 residues long.

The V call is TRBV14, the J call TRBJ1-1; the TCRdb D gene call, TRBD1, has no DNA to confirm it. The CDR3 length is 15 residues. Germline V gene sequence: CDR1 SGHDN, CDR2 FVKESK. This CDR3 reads CASSHLGQVNTEAFF.

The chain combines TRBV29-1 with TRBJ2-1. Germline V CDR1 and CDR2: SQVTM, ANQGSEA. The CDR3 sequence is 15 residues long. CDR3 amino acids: CSVGGQVGSYNEQFF.

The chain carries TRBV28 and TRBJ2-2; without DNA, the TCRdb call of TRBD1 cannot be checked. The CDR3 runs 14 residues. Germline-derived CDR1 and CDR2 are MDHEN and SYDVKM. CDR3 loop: CASSLRQYTGELFF.

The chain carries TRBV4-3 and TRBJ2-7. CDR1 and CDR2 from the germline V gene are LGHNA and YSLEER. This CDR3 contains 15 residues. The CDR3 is CASSQDPGSRYEQYF.

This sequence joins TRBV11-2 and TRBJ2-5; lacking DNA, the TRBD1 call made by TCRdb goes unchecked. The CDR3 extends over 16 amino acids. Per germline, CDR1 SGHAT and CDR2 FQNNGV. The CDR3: CASSLRSPWGQRGQYF.

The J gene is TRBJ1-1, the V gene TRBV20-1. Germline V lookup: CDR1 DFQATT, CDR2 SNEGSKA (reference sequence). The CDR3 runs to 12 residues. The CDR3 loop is CSPTTLWTEAFF.

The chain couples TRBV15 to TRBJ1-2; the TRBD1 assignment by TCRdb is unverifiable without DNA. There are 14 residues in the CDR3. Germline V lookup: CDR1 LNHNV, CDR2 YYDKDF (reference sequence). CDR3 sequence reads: CATSPGATIHPYTF.

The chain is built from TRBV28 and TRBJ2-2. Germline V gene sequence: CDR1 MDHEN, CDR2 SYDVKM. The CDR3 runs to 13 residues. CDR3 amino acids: CASSAENTGELFF. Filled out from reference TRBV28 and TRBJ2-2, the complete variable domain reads DVKVTQSSRYLVKRTGEKVFLECVQDMDHENMFWYRQDPGLGLRLIYFSYDVKMKEKGDIPEGYSVSREKKERFSLILESASTNQTSMYLCASSAENTGELFFGEGSRLTVL.

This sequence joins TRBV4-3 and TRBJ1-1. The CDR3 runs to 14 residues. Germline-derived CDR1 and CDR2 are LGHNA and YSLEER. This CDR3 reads CASSQEDLNTEAFF.

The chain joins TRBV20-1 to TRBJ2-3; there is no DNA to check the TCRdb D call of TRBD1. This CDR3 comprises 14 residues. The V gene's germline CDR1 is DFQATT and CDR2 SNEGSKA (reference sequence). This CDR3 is CSATDRVSTDTQYF.

This CDR3 is CSVFETSGGRDTQYF. The chain is built from TRBV29-1 and TRBJ2-3; TCRdb calls TRBD2, which cannot be checked without DNA. CDR1 and CDR2 from the germline V gene are SQVTM and ANQGSEA. The CDR3 sequence is 15 residues long.

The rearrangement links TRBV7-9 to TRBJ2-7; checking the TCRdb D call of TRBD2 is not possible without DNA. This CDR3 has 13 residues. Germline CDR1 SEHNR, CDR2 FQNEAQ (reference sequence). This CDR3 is CASSATEREEQYF.

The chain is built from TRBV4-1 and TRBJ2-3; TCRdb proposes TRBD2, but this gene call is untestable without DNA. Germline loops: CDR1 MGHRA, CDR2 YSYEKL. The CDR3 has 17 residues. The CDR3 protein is CASSLHLREHITDTQYF.

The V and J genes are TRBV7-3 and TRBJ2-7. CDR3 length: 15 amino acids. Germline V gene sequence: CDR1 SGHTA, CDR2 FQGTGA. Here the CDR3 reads CASSLNPGGSYEQYF.

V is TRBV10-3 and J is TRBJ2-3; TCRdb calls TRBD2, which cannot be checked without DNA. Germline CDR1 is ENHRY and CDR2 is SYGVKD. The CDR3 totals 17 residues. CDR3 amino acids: CAISEPGLAVNTDTQYF.

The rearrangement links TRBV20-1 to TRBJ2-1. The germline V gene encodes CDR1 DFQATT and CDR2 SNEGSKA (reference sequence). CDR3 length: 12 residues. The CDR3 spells CSAPTSYNEQFF.

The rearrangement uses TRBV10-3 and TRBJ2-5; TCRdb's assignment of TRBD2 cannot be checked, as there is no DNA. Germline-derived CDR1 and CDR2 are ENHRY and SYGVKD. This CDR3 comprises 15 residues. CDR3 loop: CAISEGGAIQETQYF.

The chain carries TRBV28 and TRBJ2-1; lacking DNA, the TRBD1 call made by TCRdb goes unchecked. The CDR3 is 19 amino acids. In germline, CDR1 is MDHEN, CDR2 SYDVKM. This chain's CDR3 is CASSFTPIRQGGLYNEQFF.

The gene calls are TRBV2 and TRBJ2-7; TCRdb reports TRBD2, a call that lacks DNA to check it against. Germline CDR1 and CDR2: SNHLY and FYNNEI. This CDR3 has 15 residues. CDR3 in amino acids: CASRGGPPGTYEQYF.

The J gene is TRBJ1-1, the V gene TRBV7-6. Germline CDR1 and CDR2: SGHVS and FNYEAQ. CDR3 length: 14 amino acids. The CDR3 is CASSLITMNTEAFF.

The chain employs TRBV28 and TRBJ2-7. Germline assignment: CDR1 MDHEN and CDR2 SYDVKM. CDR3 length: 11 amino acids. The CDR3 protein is CASSRSYEQYF. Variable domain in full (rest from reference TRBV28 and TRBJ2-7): DVKVTQSSRYLVKRTGEKVFLECVQDMDHENMFWYRQDPGLGLRLIYFSYDVKMKEKGDIPEGYSVSREKKERFSLILESASTNQTSMYLCASSRSYEQYFGPGTRLTVT.